Presented here are 28 T cell receptor beta chains from one specimen sequenced in a study of cytomegalovirus exposure and HLA in healthy donors. The PCR used 60 Vbeta and 13 Jbeta primers. The assay was immunoSEQ multiplex PCR, and TCRdb's table has in-frame clones only and misses some. Of about 160,000 clones listed, roughly 79% are singletons. Sequencing input: PBMCs. These receptor sequences come from a woman aged 35 to 49 in good health and CMV-seronegative.

The chain couples TRBV9 to TRBJ2-2, with TRBD2 matching over 9 bases. Germline CDR1 and CDR2: SGDLS and YYNGEE. J was trimmed by 0 bases and V by 4 bases; bases with no gene match: 4. CDR3 length: 16 residues. CDR3 protein: CASSLTSGSNTGELFF. CDR3 coding DNA: TGTGCCAGCAGCCTGACTAGCGGTTCGAACACCGGGGAGCTGTTTTTT.

Points on this clone: This CDR3 is also generated by other DNA sequences in the sample. The V and J genes are TRBV2 and TRBJ2-1, with a tentative D call TRBD2 (5 bases). This CDR3 has 15 residues. Germline assignment: CDR1 SNHLY and CDR2 FYNNEI. With 1 base removed from V and 0 bases from J, the gap between germline ends came to 7 bases. The CDR3 reads CASSEEGSSYNEQFF. DNA for the CDR3: TGTGCCAGCAGTGAAGAAGGGAGCTCCTACAATGAGCAGTTCTTC.

The chain has TRBV18 and TRBJ1-1; D uncertain. Trimming shortened V by 4 bases and J by 3 bases, and 15 bases separated the two germline ends. The CDR3 loop spans 15 amino acids. The germline CDR1 and CDR2 sequences are KGHSH and LQKENI. The CDR3, as DNA: TGTGCCAGCTCACTACCTAATAGAGCGGACACTGAAGCTTTCTTT. As protein: CASSLPNRADTEAFF.

The rearrangement uses TRBV5-1 and TRBJ2-7, with 10 bases identical to TRBD1. V trimming: 7 bases; J trimming: 5 bases; junction bases outside the gene matches: 9. From germline, CDR1 is SGHRS and CDR2 YFSETQ. The CDR3 sequence is 14 residues long. In nucleotides, the CDR3 is TGCGCCAGCTGGGCGGGACAGGGGACTCACGAGCAGTACTTC. Its protein product is CASWAGQGTHEQYF.

The chain carries TRBV6-5 and TRBJ2-7, with TRBD1 as a possible D gene (6 bases). CDR3 length equals 14 residues. The V gene lost 6 bases and the J gene lost 6 bases, with 18 bases spanning the gap. The V gene's germline CDR1 is MNHEY and CDR2 SVGAGI. The CDR3: CASSRTLDSGEQYF. CDR3 DNA: TGTGCCAGCAGCCGCACCCTGGACAGCGGCGAGCAGTACTTC.

The chain links TRBV10-3 to TRBJ1-1; possibly TRBD1 for D (6 bases). CDR1 and CDR2 from the germline V gene are ENHRY and SYGVKD. Trimming pared 6 bases from V and 7 bases from J, leaving 12 bases between. CDR3 size: 12 residues. CDR3 protein: CAISEGGGEAFF. The CDR3 nucleotides read TGTGCCATCAGCGAGGGGGGAGGTGAAGCTTTCTTT.

The rearrangement joins TRBV2 to TRBJ1-6; TRBD1 matches at 7 bases. CDR3 length: 14 residues. The V and J ends lost 5 bases and 7 bases, in that order; junction bases with no gene match: 5. CDR1 SNHLY and CDR2 FYNNEI come from the germline V gene. The CDR3 DNA reads TGTGCCAGCAGTCCAACAGGGGTCAATTCACCCCTCCACTTT. Translating gives CASSPTGVNSPLHF.

The gene calls are TRBV6-6 and TRBJ2-3; perhaps TRBD1 as D (6 bases). The CDR3 runs 14 residues. V dropped 5 bases and J dropped 1 base, with 10 bases sitting between them. Germline V lookup: CDR1 MNHNY, CDR2 SVGAGI (reference sequence). The CDR3 here is CASSARQGTDTQYF. For the CDR3, the DNA is TGTGCCAGCAGTGCCAGACAGGGCACAGATACGCAGTATTTT.

This sequence joins TRBV30 and TRBJ2-5; 7 nucleotides match TRBD1. The end of the DNA aligns better with TRBJ2-7, so the J call may be wrong. Germline values: CDR1 GTSNPN, CDR2 SVGIG (reference sequence). This CDR3 comprises 13 residues. The CDR3 sequence: CAWSARQGYEQYF. The CDR3 nucleotides read TGTGCCTGGAGCGCCAGACAGGGCTACGAGCAGTACTTC.

The chain uses TRBV19 and TRBJ1-5; 10 nucleotides match TRBD1. CDR1 is LNHDA and CDR2 is SQIVND in the germline V gene (reference sequence). The CDR3 spans 14 residues. J gave up 7 bases and V 9 bases, and 9 bases lay outside the gene matches. CDR3 sequence: CASQLTGGEQPQHF. CDR3 coding DNA: TGTGCCAGCCAACTGACAGGGGGCGAGCAGCCCCAGCATTTT.

The chain couples TRBV18 to TRBJ2-1, with D perhaps TRBD2 (5 bases). The CDR3 runs 15 residues. V was trimmed by 1 base and J by 6 bases, leaving 13 bases between them. CDR1 is KGHSH and CDR2 is LQKENI in the germline V gene. CDR3 coding DNA: TGTGCCAGCTCACCACAGGAGGACCCAAGCAATGAGCAGTTCTTC. This gives the protein CASSPQEDPSNEQFF.

The chain is built from TRBV10-3 and TRBJ2-3; 8 nucleotides match TRBD2. The CDR3 covers 14 residues. Trimming cost V 5 bases and J 6 bases; bases outside gene matches: 7. CDR1 is ENHRY and CDR2 is SYGVKD in the germline V gene. The CDR3 region is CAISSGTSSDTQYF. CDR3 nucleotide sequence: TGTGCCATCAGTTCAGGGACTAGTAGCGATACGCAGTATTTT.

The gene calls are TRBV2 and TRBJ2-5; 8 bases are a match to TRBD1. Germline V gene data show CDR1 as SNHLY and CDR2 as FYNNEI. The CDR3 is 14 residues long. Unmatched junction bases numbered 11, after V lost 7 bases and J lost 7 bases. The CDR3 protein is CASNGQGEGWTQYF. In nucleotides, the CDR3 is TGTGCCAGCAATGGACAGGGCGAAGGGTGGACCCAGTACTTC.

This chain connects TRBV7-2 to TRBJ2-3, with 10 bases that match TRBD2. Germline V gives CDR1 SGHTA, CDR2 FQGNSA. V lost 2 bases to trimming and J lost 2 bases; unmatched junction nucleotides: 4. The CDR3 loop spans 16 amino acids. The CDR3 protein is CASSLWTSGPTDTQYF. CDR3 nucleotides: TGTGCCAGCAGCTTATGGACTAGCGGACCCACAGATACGCAGTATTTT.

V usage is TRBV14 and J usage is TRBJ2-7, with TRBD1 matching 8 bases. J was trimmed by 4 bases and V by 2 bases; bases with no gene match: 13. Germline CDR1 and CDR2: SGHDN and FVKESK. There are 17 residues in the CDR3. The DNA of the CDR3 is TGTGCCAGCAGCCAACCTCCCCGGACAGGGTGGGATTACGAGCAGTACTTC. Translated, it gives CASSQPPRTGWDYEQYF.

V gene TRBV29-1 combines with J gene TRBJ2-1, with a possible D match to TRBD1 (5 bases). The V end was cut by 8 bases, the J end by 5 bases, with 13 bases between. The CDR3 totals 12 residues. The germline V gene encodes CDR1 SQVTM and CDR2 ANQGSEA. CDR3 amino acids: CSSRTLHNEQFF. The CDR3 region has the DNA TGCAGCTCTCGGACACTTCACAATGAGCAGTTCTTC.

The rearrangement links TRBV6-5 to TRBJ1-2; TRBD1 might be the D (5 bases). This CDR3 has 13 residues. Germline lookup yields CDR1 MNHEY and CDR2 SVGAGI. V was shortened by 6 bases and J by 9 bases, with 17 bases between the two germline ends. For the CDR3, the DNA is TGTGCCAGCAGCGCAACCGGAGGGGAAAGCTACACCTTC. It codes for CASSATGGESYTF.

The chain carries TRBV7-2 and TRBJ1-1; the D gene is possibly TRBD1 (5 bases). The ends were cut back, 4 bases at V and 1 base at J, with 10 bases in the middle. This CDR3 is 14 amino acids long. Germline V gene data show CDR1 as SGHTA and CDR2 as FQGNSA. The CDR3 spells CASSSRGGNTEAFF. The CDR3 DNA sequence: TGTGCCAGCAGCTCCCGCGGGGGGAACACTGAAGCTTTCTTT.

In DNA form, the CDR3 reads TGTGCCTGGAGTGTACGAGGGTGGAACAGCCTTACATCGAACACCGGGGAGCTGTTTTTT. This sequence encodes CAWSVRGWNSLTSNTGELFF. This chain connects TRBV30 to TRBJ2-2; TRBD2 is a possible D gene (5 bases). This CDR3 has 20 amino acids. The germline V gene encodes CDR1 GTSNPN and CDR2 SVGIG (reference sequence). V was cut by 0 bases and J by 0 bases, with 23 bases left in between. Together with reference TRBV30 and TRBJ2-2, the CDR3 gives the full variable domain: SQTIHQWPATLVQPVGSPLSLECTVEGTSNPNLYWYRQAAGRGLQLLFYSVGIGQISSEVPQNLSASRPQDRQFILSSKKLLLSDSGFYLCAWSVRGWNSLTSNTGELFFGEGSRLTVL.

The chain carries TRBV7-6 and TRBJ2-1; D gene uncertain. The CDR3 runs 16 residues. The germline CDR1 and CDR2 sequences are SGHVS and FNYEAQ. V was pared by 5 bases and J by 6 bases, with 20 bases between. The CDR3 spells CASSRSMTYTINEQFF. The CDR3 DNA sequence: TGTGCCAGCAGCCGGTCGATGACGTACACTATCAATGAGCAGTTCTTC.

The CDR3 DNA is TGTGCCAGCAGCTTGCCCGGGACAGGAAATAGCCAGCAGTACTTC. Residues: CASSLPGTGNSQQYF. V is TRBV5-6 and J is TRBJ2-7, with TRBD1 matching 8 bases. The length of the CDR3 is 15 residues. V lost 1 base to trimming and J lost 8 bases; unmatched junction nucleotides: 11. From germline, CDR1 is SGHDT and CDR2 YYEEEE.

The chain employs TRBV5-1 and TRBJ2-5; 8 positions match TRBD1. From germline, CDR1 is SGHRS and CDR2 YFSETQ. V shed 0 bases, J shed 5 bases, and the junction held 6 bases outside the gene matches. The CDR3 contains 15 residues. The CDR3 here is CASSLGTGTGETQYF. The CDR3 DNA sequence: TGCGCCAGCAGCTTGGGGACAGGGACGGGTGAGACCCAGTACTTC.

The chain is built from TRBV5-5 and TRBJ1-5; D is possibly TRBD1 (5 bases). Trimming left V 2 bases short and J 7 bases short, with 16 bases between. Per the germline V gene, CDR1 is SGHKS and CDR2 is YYEKEE (reference sequence). This CDR3 has 15 residues. The CDR3 sequence is CASSLRLQGEQPQHF. CDR3 in DNA: TGTGCCAGCAGCTTAAGGCTTCAGGGTGAGCAGCCCCAGCATTTT.

This chain uses TRBV27 with TRBJ2-1; 10 bases are a match to TRBD2. The J segment lost 16 bases and the V segment lost 3 bases, leaving 12 bases of the junction unmatched. Germline assignment: CDR1 MNHEY and CDR2 SMNVEV (reference sequence). This CDR3 is built from 14 residues. CDR3 in amino acids: CASSFSASGSHFFF. CDR3 in DNA: TGTGCCAGCAGTTTCTCCGCTAGCGGGAGCCACTTCTTCTTC.

The chain is built from TRBV28 and TRBJ1-4; 7 bases are a match to TRBD1. V lost 3 bases to trimming and J lost 8 bases; unmatched junction nucleotides: 12. The CDR3 is made up of 16 amino acids. Germline-derived CDR1 and CDR2 are MDHEN and SYDVKM. The CDR3 loop is CASSFQAGTEEEKLFF. In nucleotides, the CDR3 is TGTGCCAGCAGTTTCCAGGCCGGGACAGAAGAGGAAAAACTGTTTTTT.

For the CDR3, the DNA is TGTGCCTCGGGTCCCGGCAATCAGCCCCAGCATTTT. It is translated as CASGPGNQPQHF. This chain uses TRBV27 with TRBJ1-5, with no clear D. This CDR3 has 12 residues. The V gene's germline CDR1 is MNHEY and CDR2 SMNVEV (reference sequence). The V end was cut by 11 bases, the J end by 2 bases, with 10 bases between.

J is TRBJ2-7 and V is TRBV25-1; the D gene is possibly TRBD2 (7 bases). V was trimmed by 4 bases and J by 5 bases, leaving 18 bases between them. Germline V lookup: CDR1 MGHDK, CDR2 SYGVNS. The length of the CDR3 is 15 residues. The chain's CDR3 is CASSAGEGAIHEQYF. The DNA of the CDR3 is TGTGCCAGCAGTGCAGGGGAGGGAGCAATCCACGAGCAGTACTTC.

On this clone itself: An end of the junction does not agree with germline; a read error may underlie this. The chain recombines TRBV6-1 with TRBJ1-2, with 8 positions matching TRBD1. The CDR3 extends over 19 amino acids. Germline lookup yields CDR1 MNHNS and CDR2 SASEGT. Here the CDR3 reads CASSEGAGRTGPRAYGHTF. Here the CDR3 DNA reads TGTGCCAGCAGTGAAGGCGCAGGTCGGACAGGGCCGAGGGCCTATGGCCACACCTTC.